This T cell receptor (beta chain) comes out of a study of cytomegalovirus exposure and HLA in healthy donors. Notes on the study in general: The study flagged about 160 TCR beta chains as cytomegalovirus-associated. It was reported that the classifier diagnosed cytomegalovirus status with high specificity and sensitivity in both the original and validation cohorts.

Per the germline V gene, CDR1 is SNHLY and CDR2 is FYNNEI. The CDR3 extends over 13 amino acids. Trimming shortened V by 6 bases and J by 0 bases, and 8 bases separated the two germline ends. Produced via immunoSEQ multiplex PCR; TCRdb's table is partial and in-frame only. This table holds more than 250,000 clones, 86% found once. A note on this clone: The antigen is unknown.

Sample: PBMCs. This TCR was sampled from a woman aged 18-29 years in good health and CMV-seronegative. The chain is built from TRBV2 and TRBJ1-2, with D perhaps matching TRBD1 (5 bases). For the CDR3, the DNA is TGTGCCAGCAGGGACACTTCTAACTATGGCTACACCTTC. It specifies CASRDTSNYGYTF. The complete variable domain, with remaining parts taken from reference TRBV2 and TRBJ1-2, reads EPEVTQTPSHQVTQMGQEVILRCVPISNHLYFYWYRQILGQKVEFLVSFYNNEISEKSEIFDDQFSVERPDGSNFTLKIRSTKLEDSAMYFCASRDTSNYGYTFGSGTRLTVV.